This note documents a single T cell receptor (beta chain) sequence. One Seattle source followed patients from active infection through their disease course. These data belong to a study of blood T cell repertoires in COVID-19. On the study more broadly: Both acute and convalescent COVID-19 samples were obtained from the United States, Italy and Spain.

Study processing details: Amplification of reference gene primers provided the estimated nucleated cell counts. TCRdb's table, derived via immunoSEQ multiplex PCR, lists solely in-frame clones and lacks some. The V and J calls and clone size were taken over from that table, and D and trimming were inferred from the DNA. The sample contains around 100,000 clones, 92% of which appear only once. The TCR was taken from a woman in her fifties or sixties with COVID-19, enrolled during active disease. The sample was peripheral blood.

The CDR3 loop is CATSDARDRPTGLAKNIQYF. The CDR3 DNA reads as TGTGCCACCAGTGACGCAAGGGACAGGCCAACGGGGTTAGCCAAAAACATTCAGTACTTC. The chain combines TRBV24-1 with TRBJ2-4, with 8 bases aligning to TRBD1. CDR3 size: 20 residues. The trim removed 4 bases at V and 0 bases at J, leaving 16 bases unmatched. CDR1 KGHDR and CDR2 SFDVKD come from the germline V gene.